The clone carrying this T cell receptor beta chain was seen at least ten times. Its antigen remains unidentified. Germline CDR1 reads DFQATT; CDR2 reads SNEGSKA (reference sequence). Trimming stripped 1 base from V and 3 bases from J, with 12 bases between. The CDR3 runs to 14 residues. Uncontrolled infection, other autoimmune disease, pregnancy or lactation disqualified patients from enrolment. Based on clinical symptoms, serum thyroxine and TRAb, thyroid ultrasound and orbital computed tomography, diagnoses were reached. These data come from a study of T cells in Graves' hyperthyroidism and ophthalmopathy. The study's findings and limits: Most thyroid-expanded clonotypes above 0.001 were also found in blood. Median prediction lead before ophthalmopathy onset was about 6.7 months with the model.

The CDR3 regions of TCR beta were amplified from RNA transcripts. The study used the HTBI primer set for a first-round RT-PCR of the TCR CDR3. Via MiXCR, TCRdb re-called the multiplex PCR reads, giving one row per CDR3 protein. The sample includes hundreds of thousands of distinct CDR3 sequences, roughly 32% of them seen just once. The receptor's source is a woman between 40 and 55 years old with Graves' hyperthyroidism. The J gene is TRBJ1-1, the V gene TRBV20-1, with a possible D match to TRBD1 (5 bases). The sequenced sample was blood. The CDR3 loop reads CSARVSRADTEAFF. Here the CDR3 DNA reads TGCAGTGCTAGAGTCTCCAGGGCGGACACTGAAGCTTTCTTT.